Presented here are 8 T cell receptor beta chains from one specimen sequenced in a study of OX40 agonist ivuxolimab in advanced cancers. The table came from immunoSEQ multiplex PCR; TCRdb's copy has only in-frame clones and leaves some out. The sample has some 130,000 clones; 80% to 90% are singletons. The sample consisted of CD4+ or CD8+ T cells sorted from blood, taken in a trial of the OX40 agonist ivuxolimab. The receptors originated from an adult with an advanced solid tumor such as melanoma, head and neck, liver or kidney cancer.

The chain links TRBV5-1 to TRBJ2-3; D possibly corresponds to TRBD2 (5 bases). The germline V gene encodes CDR1 SGHRS and CDR2 YFSETQ. V shed 4 bases and J shed 6 bases, with 12 bases lying between them. The CDR3 runs 13 residues. In DNA form, the CDR3 reads TGCGCCAGCAGCGCAGATGGGAGCGATACGCAGTATTTT. It encodes CASSADGSDTQYF.

Turning to this clone: One end of the junction does not line up with germline, which may come from a read error. The chain uses TRBV7-7 and TRBJ2-7; a possible D gene is TRBD2 (5 bases). CDR3 length: 15 residues. CDR1 is SSHAT, CDR2 FNYEAQ, per germline (reference sequence). The CDR3 here is CASSPLTGGSYEQYF. CDR3 bases: TGTGCTAGCAGCCCCCTAACCGGAGGCTCTTACGAGCAGTACTTC.

This chain joins TRBV28 and TRBJ2-5; D unclear. V was clipped by 5 bases and J by 3 bases, with 13 bases between them. Germline V CDR1 and CDR2: MDHEN, SYDVKM. The CDR3 extends over 14 amino acids. CDR3 amino acids: CASSIQSAKETQYF. The CDR3 nucleotides read TGTGCCAGCAGTATACAATCAGCAAAAGAGACCCAGTACTTC.

This clone is a singleton in its sample. The chain uses TRBV25-1 and TRBJ1-6, with D unresolved. Germline V gives CDR1 MGHDK, CDR2 SYGVNS. V gave up 6 bases and J gave up 8 bases, with 14 bases separating them. This CDR3 is 14 amino acids long. The CDR3 DNA follows: TGTGCCAGCAGCCGTGGGGTGCGGGATTCACCCCTCCACTTT. Encoded protein: CASSRGVRDSPLHF.

The chain links TRBV9 to TRBJ2-2, with no clear D. V was trimmed by 3 bases and J by 4 bases, leaving 16 bases between them. The germline V gene encodes CDR1 SGDLS and CDR2 YYNGEE. The CDR3 loop spans 16 amino acids. The CDR3 DNA reads as TGTGCCAGCAGCGCCACGGCCCCGGTTCCCACCGGGGAGCTGTTTTTT. Protein product: CASSATAPVPTGELFF.

The genes are TRBV19 and TRBJ2-5; 10 nucleotides line up with TRBD2. There are 14 residues in the CDR3. Germline lookup yields CDR1 LNHDA and CDR2 SQIVND (reference sequence). The V and J ends lost 4 bases and 3 bases, in that order; junction bases with no gene match: 2. The CDR3 region has the DNA TGTGCCAGTAGTAGGGGGACTAGCGAAGAGACCCAGTACTTC. Amino acids: CASSRGTSEETQYF.

This clone came up a few times. The chain recombines TRBV7-9 with TRBJ1-5, with D possibly TRBD1 on 5 matching bases. V lost 1 base, J lost 11 bases, and 12 bases lay in between. Germline values: CDR1 SEHNR, CDR2 FQNEAQ (reference sequence). The CDR3 extends over 13 amino acids. This chain's CDR3 is CASSLGGLRSQHF. The CDR3 nucleotides read TGTGCCAGCAGCTTAGGGGGCCTGCGTTCCCAGCATTTT.

The J gene is TRBJ1-3, the V gene TRBV21-1. TRBV21-1 is deemed a pseudogene. This CDR3 is built from 12 residues. As DNA, the CDR3 is TGTGCCAGCAGCAGGGATGCAAACACCATATATTTT. As protein: CASSRDANTIYF.